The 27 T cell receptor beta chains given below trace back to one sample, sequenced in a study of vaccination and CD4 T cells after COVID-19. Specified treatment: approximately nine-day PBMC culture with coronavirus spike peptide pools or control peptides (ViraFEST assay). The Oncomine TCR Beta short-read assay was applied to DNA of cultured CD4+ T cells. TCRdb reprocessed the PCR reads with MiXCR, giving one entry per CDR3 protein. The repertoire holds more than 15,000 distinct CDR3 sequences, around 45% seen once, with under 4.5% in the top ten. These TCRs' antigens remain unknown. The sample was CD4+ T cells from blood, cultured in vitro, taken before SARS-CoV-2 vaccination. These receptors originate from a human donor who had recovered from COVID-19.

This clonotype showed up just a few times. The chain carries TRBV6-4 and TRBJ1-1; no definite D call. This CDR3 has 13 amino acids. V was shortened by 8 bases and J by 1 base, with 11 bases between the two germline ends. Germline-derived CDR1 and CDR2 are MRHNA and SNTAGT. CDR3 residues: CASSTERNTEAFF. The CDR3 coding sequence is TGTGCCAGCTCTACGGAAAGGAACACTGAAGCTTTCTTT.

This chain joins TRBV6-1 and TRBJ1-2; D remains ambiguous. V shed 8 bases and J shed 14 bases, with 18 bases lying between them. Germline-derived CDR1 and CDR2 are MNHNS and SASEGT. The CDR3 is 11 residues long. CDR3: CASGVKVAPTF. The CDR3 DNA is TGTGCCAGCGGAGTTAAGGTCGCTCCTACCTTC.

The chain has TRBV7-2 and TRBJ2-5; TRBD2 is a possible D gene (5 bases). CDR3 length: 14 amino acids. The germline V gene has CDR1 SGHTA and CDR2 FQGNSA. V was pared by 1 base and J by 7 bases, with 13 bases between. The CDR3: CASSLGGVGGTQYF. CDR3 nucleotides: TGTGCCAGCAGCTTAGGGGGAGTCGGAGGGACCCAGTACTTC. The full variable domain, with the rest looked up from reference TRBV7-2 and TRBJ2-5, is GAGVSQSPSNKVTEKGKDVELRCDPISGHTALYWYRQSLGQGLEFLIYFQGNSAPDKSGLPSDRFSAERTGGSVSTLTIQRTQQEDSAVYLCASSLGGVGGTQYFGPGTRLLVL.

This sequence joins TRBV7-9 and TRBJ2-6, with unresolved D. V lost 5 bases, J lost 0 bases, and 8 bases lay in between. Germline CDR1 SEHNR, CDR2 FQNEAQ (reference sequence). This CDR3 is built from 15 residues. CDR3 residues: CASSLDNSGANVLTF. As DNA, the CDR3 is TGTGCCAGCAGCCTCGACAACTCTGGGGCCAACGTCCTGACTTTC.

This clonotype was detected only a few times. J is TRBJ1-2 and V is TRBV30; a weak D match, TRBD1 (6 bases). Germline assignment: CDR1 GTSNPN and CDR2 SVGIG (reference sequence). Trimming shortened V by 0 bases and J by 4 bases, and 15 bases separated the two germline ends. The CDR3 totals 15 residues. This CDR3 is CAWSVLGSGVYGYTF. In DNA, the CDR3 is TGTGCCTGGAGTGTACTTGGATCAGGGGTCTATGGCTACACCTTC.

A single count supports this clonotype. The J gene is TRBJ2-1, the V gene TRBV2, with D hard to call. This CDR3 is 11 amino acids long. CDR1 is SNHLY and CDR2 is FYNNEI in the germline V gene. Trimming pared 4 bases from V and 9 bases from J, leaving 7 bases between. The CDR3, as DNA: TGTGCCAGCAGTGTACTGAGTGAGCAGTTCTTC. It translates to CASSVLSEQFF.

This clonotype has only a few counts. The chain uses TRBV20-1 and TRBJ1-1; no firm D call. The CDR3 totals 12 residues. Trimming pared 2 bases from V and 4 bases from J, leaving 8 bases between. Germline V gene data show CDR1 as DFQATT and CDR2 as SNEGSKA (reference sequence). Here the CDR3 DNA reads TGCAGTGCTAGATCAGGCAGCACTGAAGCTTTCTTT. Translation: CSARSGSTEAFF.

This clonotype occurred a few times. In nucleotides, the CDR3 is TGCAGTGCTAGGGACGCCTCCGGGACAGCGTCCTACGAGCAGTACTTC. This codes for CSARDASGTASYEQYF. V usage is TRBV20-1 and J usage is TRBJ2-7, with TRBD1 matching over 7 bases. The CDR3 runs to 16 residues. The germline gives CDR1 DFQATT, CDR2 SNEGSKA (reference sequence). Trimming removed 3 bases from V and 1 base from J; junction bases left unmatched: 12.

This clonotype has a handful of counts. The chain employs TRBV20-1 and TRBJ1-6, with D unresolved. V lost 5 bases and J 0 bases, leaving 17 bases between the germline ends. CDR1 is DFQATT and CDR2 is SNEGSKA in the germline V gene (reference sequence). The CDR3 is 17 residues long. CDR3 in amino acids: CSAQWTARSSYNSPLHF. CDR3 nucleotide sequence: TGCAGTGCTCAGTGGACGGCCAGAAGCTCCTATAATTCACCCCTCCACTTT.

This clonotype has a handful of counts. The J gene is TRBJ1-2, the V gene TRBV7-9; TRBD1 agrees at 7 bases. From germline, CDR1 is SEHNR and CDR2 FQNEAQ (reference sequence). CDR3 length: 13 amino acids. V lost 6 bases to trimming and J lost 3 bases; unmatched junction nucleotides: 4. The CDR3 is CASRKGADYGYTF. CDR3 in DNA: TGTGCCAGCAGAAAGGGGGCAGACTATGGCTACACCTTC.

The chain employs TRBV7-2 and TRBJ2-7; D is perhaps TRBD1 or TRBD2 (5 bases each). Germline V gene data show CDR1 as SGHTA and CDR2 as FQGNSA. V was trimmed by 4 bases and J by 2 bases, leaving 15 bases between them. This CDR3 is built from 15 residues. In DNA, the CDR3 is TGTGCCAGCAGCTCAGCGGACACTCGCACCTACGAGCAGTACTTC. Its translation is CASSSADTRTYEQYF.

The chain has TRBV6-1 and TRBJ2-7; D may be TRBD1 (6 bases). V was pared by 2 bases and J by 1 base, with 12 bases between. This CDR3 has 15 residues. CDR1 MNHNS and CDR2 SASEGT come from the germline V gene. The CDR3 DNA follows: TGTGCCAGCAGTGAATACCTAGGACAGTCCTACGAGCAGTACTTC. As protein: CASSEYLGQSYEQYF.

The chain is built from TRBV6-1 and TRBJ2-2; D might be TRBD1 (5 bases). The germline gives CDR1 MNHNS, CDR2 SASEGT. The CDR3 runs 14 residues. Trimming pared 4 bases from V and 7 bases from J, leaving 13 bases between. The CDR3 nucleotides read TGTGCCAGCAGTGTGGACACGACGGGCGGGGAGCTGTTTTTT. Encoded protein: CASSVDTTGGELFF.

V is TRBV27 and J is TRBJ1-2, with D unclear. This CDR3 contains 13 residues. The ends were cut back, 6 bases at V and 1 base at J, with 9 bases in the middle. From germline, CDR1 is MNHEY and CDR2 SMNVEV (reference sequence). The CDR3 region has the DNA TGTGCCAGCAGACAAACACTTAACTATGGCTACACCTTC. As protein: CASRQTLNYGYTF.

The CDR3 sequence is CASSLAGWSYEQYF. The CDR3 DNA is TGTGCCAGCAGCTTGGCGGGGTGGTCCTACGAGCAGTACTTC. The chain links TRBV11-2 to TRBJ2-7; D might be TRBD2 (6 bases). Germline V gene data show CDR1 as SGHAT and CDR2 as FQNNGV. There are 14 residues in the CDR3. The germline V and J ends were trimmed by 3 bases and 1 base, with 10 bases remaining between them.

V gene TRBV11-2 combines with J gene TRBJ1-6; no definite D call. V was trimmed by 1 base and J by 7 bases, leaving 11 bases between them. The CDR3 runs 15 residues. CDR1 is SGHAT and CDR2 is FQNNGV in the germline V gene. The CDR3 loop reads CASSLVGRRNSPLHF. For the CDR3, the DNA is TGTGCCAGCAGCTTAGTAGGGAGGAGGAATTCACCCCTCCACTTT.

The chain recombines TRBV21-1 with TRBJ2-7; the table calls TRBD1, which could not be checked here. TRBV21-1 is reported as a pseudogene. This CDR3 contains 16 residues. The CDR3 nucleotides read TGTGCCAGCAGTAAGGGCCGGGACAGAAAAGACTACGAGCAGTACTTC. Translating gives CASSKGRDRKDYEQYF.

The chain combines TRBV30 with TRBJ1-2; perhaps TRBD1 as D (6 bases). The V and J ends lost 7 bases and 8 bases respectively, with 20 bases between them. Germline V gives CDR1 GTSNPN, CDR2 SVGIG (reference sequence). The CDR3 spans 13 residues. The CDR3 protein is CALTSGGAGGYTF. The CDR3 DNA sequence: TGTGCCTTAACGAGCGGGGGCGCTGGGGGCTACACCTTC.

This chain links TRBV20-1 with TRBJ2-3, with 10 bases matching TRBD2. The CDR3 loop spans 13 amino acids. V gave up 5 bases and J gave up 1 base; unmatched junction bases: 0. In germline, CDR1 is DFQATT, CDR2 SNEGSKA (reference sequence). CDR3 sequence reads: CSAGLAGTDTQYF. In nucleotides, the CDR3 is TGCAGTGCTGGACTAGCGGGCACAGATACGCAGTATTTT.

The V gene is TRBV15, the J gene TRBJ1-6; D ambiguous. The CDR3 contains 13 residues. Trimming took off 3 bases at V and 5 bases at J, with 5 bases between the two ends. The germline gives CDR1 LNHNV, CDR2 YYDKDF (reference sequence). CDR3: CATSRGNNSPLHF. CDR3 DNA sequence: TGTGCCACCAGCAGGGGGAATAATTCACCCCTCCACTTT.

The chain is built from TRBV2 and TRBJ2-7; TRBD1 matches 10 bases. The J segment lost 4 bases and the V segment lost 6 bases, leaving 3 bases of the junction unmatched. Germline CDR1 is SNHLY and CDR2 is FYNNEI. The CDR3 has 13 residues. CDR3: CASSGDRGYEQYF. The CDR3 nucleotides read TGTGCCAGCAGCGGGGACAGGGGTTACGAGCAGTACTTC.

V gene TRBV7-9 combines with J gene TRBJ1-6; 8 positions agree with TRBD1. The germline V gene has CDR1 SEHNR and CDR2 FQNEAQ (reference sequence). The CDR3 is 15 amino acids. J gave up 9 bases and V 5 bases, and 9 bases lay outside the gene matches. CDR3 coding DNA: TGTGCCAGCAGCATAGACAGGGGATCGGGTTCACCCCTCCACTTT. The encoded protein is CASSIDRGSGSPLHF. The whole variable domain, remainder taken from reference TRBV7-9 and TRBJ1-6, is DTGVSQNPRHKITKRGQNVTFRCDPISEHNRLYWYRQTLGQGPEFLTYFQNEAQLEKSRLLSDRFSAERPKGSFSTLEIQRTEQGDSAMYLCASSIDRGSGSPLHFGNGTRLTVT.

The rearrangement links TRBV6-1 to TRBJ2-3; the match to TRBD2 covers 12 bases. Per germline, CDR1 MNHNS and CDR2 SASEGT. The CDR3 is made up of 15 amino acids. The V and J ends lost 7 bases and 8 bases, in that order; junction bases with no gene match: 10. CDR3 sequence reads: CASTPSGGAPSTQYF. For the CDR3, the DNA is TGTGCCAGCACCCCTAGCGGGGGGGCCCCCTCTACGCAGTATTTT.

The CDR3 protein is CSVAGIFAYEQYF. CDR3 sequence (DNA): TGCAGCGTTGCTGGAATATTCGCCTACGAGCAGTACTTC. V and J are TRBV29-1 and TRBJ2-7; D is unresolved. Germline V gene sequence: CDR1 SQVTM, CDR2 ANQGSEA. The CDR3 sequence is 13 residues long. V was shortened by 4 bases and J by 2 bases, with 12 bases between the two germline ends.

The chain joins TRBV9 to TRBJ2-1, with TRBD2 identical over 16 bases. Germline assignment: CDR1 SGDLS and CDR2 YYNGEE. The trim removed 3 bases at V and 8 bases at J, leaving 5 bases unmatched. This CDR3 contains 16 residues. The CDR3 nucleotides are TGTGCCAGCAGCGCGGGACTAGCGGGGGGGATTGATGAGCAGTTCTTC. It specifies CASSAGLAGGIDEQFF. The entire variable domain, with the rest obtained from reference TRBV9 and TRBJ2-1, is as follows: DSGVTQTPKHLITATGQRVTLRCSPRSGDLSVYWYQQSLDQGLQFLIQYYNGEERAKGNILERFSAQQFPDLHSELNLSSLELGDSALYFCASSAGLAGGIDEQFFGPGTRLTVL.

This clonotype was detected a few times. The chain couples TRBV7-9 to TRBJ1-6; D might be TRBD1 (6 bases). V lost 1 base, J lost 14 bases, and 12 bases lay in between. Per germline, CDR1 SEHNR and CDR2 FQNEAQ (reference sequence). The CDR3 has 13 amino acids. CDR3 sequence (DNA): TGTGCCAGCAGCTTAGAAATACCAGGGGCCCTCCACTTT. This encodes CASSLEIPGALHF.

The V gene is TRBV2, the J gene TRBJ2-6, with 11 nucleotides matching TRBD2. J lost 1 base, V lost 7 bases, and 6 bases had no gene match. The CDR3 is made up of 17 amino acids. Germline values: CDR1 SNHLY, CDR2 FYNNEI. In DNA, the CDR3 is TGTGCCAGCACCCTGACTAGCGGGGCTTCTGGGGCCAACGTCCTGACTTTC. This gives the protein CASTLTSGASGANVLTF.